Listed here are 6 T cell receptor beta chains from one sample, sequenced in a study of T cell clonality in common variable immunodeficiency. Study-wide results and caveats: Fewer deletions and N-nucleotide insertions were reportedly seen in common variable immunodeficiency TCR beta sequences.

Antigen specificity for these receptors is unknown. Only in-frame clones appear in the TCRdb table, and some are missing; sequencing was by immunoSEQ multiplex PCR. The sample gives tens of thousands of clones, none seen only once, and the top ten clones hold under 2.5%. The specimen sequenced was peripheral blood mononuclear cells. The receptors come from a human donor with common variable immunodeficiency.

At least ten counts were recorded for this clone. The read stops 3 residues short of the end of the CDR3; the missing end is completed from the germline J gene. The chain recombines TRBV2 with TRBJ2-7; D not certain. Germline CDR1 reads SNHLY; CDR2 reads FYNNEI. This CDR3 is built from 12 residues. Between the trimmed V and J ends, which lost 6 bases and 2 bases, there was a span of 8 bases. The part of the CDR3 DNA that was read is TGTGCCAGCAGGGCCTCAGCCTACGAG. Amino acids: CASRASAYE. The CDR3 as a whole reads CASRASAYEQYF.

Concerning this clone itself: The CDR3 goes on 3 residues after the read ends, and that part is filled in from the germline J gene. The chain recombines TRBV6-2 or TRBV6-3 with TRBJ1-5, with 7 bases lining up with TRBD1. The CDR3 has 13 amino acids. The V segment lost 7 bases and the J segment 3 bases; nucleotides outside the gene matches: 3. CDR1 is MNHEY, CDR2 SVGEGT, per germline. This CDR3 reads CASTDRDNQPQHF. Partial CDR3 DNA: TGTGCCAGCACCGACAGGGACAATCAGCCC.

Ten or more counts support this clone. The covered CDR3 bases are TGCGCCAGCAGCCAATCCGGGGGGAGCACCGGGGAG. Its translation is CASSQSGGSTGE. The CDR3, in full, reads CASSQSGGSTGELFF. This rearrangement joins TRBV4-1 to TRBJ2-2; 7 nucleotides line up with TRBD2. The read ends 3 residues shy of where the CDR3 ends; the end is completed using the germline J gene. Germline CDR1 and CDR2: MGHRA and YSYEKL. This CDR3 is 15 amino acids long. The V segment lost 2 bases and the J segment 4 bases; nucleotides outside the gene matches: 4.

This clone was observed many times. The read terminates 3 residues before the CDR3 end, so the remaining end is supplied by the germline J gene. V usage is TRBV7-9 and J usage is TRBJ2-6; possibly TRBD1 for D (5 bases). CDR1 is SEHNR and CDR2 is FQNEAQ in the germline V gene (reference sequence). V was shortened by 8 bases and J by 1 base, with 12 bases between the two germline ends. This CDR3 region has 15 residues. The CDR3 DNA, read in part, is TGTGCCAGCGGACAAGGAGCTTCTGGGGCCAACGTC. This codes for CASGQGASGANV. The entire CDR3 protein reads CASGQGASGANVLTF.

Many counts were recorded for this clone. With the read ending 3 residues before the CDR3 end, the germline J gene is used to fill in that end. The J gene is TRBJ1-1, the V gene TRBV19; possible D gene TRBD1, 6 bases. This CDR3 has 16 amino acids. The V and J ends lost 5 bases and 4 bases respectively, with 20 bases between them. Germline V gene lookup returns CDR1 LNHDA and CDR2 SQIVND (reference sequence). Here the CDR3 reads CASSSPGGLAGTEAFF. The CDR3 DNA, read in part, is TGTGCCAGTAGTTCCCCTGGGGGCCTCGCGGGCACTGAA.

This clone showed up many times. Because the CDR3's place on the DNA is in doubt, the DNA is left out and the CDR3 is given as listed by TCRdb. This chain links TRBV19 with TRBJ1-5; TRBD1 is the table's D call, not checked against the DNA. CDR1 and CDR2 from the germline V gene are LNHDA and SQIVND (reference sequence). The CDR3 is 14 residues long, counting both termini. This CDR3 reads CASTSGQGSQPQHF.